This T cell receptor (beta chain) was found in a study of monozygotic twins with inflammatory bowel disease. Findings and limits, study-wide: Clonotype overlap with others was lower in IBD patients than in healthy twins, a difference that was greatest with disease activity. Possibly reflecting limited power, no difference in repertoire similarity was found between concordant and discordant twins. Added variability in patient repertoires may stem from differing immunosuppressive treatments.

This CDR3 contains 15 residues. The V gene's germline CDR1 is SGHVS and CDR2 FNYEAQ. Using the 5' RACE reads, TCRdb records one entry per CDR3 protein without DNA. The listing records 300,000 to 450,000 distinct CDR3 sequences. As regards this clonotype: The antigen is undetermined.

This chain joins TRBV7-6 and TRBJ2-2; TCRdb indicates TRBD1, and absent DNA this call remains unverified. The sample comprised blood. This receptor was taken from a human donor with ulcerative colitis or Crohn's disease, or a healthy co-twin of an affected twin (not recorded which). The CDR3: CASSLEGQVTGELFF.